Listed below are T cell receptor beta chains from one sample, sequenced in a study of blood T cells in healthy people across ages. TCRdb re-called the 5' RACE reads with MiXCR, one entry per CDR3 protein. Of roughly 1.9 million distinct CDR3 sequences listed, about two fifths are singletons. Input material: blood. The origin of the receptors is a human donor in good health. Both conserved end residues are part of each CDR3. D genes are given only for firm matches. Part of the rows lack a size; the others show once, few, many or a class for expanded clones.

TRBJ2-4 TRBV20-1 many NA TGCAGTGCCCCCGCCCTGCGGGACGGCATTCAGTACTTC CSAPALRDGIQYF
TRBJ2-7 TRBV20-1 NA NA TGCAGTGCTCGCCCCCGTGGGGGCTCCTATGAGCAGTACTTC CSARPRGGSYEQYF
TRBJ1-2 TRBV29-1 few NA TGCAGCGTCACGGGACACTCACTCTATGGCTACACCTTC CSVTGHSLYGYTF
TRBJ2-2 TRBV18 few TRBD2 TGTGCCAGCTCACCAGGCGCAAGCGGGGGCCGGCGGACCGGGGAGCTGTTTTTT CASSPGASGGRRTGELFF
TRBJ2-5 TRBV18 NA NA TGTGCCAGCTCACCAAGGAGCGGCTCCCAAGAGACCCAGTACTTC CASSPRSGSQETQYF
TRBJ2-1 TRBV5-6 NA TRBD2 TGTGCCAGCAGCTTGGCGGGAGGAGTTACAGGATACAATGAGCAGTTCTTC CASSLAGGVTGYNEQFF
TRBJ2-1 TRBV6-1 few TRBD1 TGTGCCAGCAGTGTCGACAGGGGGCCCAATGAGCAGTTCTTC CASSVDRGPNEQFF
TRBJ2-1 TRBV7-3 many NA TGTGCCAGCAGCCGGGACAATGAGCAGTTCTTC CASSRDNEQFF
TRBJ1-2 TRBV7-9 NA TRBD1 TGTGCCAGCAGCTACCGCGGGTCGACAGGGGGCTTAATTGGCTACACCTTC CASSYRGSTGGLIGYTF
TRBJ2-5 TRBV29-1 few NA TGCAGCGTCCCCCGCGGGAACCAAGAGACCCAGTACTTC CSVPRGNQETQYF
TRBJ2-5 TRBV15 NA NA TGTGCCACCAGCAGAGAAATACCAGGATCCCAAGAGACCCAGTACTTC CATSREIPGSQETQYF
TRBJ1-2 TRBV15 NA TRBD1 TGTGCCGCCAGCCACCGGGACAGGTTTTATGGCTACACCTTC CAASHRDRFYGYTF
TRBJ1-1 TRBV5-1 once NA TGCGCCAGCAGCTTCTCGTCGGGGGGGGCTTTCTTT CASSFSSGGAFF
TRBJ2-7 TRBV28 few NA TGTGCCAGCAGCCCTCCACAGGGATCAGGCTACGAGCAGTACTTC CASSPPQGSGYEQYF
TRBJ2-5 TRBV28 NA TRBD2 TGTGCCAGCGGCGGACTAGCGGGGTTAGGGACCCAGTACTTC CASGGLAGLGTQYF
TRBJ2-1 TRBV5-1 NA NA TGCGCCAGCAGCCTGGCAGAAGGCTTGGAGCAGTTCTTC CASSLAEGLEQFF
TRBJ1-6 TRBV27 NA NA TGTGCCAGCAGTTTATCTTGGGTGGAGCACTATAATTCACCCCTCCACTTT CASSLSWVEHYNSPLHF
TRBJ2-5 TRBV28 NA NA TGTGCCTGCAGCCCTACCTATTTGATGGGGGAGACCCAGTACTTC CACSPTYLMGETQYF
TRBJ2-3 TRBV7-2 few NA TGTGCCAGCAGCACAGGGTACCAAGTCACAGATACGCAGTATTTT CASSTGYQVTDTQYF
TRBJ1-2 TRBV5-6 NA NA TGTGCCAGCAGCCCCTCCCAATTCGCCTATGGCTACACCTTC CASSPSQFAYGYTF
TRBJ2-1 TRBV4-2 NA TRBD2 TGTGCCAGCAGCCAGAGCCCAGCGGGGACGAGTAATGAGCAGTTCTTC CASSQSPAGTSNEQFF
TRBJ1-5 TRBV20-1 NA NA TGCAGTGCTAGAATCGTCGGATATAGCAATCAGCCCCAGCATTTT CSARIVGYSNQPQHF
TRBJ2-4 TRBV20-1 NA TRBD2 TGCAGTGCTAGAGATTTGCGGGGGTCCTACAATGAGCAGTACTTC CSARDLRGSYNEQYF
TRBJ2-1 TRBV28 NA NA TGTGCCAGCGGTTGGAGAGACGAGCAGTTCTTC CASGWRDEQFF
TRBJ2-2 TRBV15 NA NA TGTGCCACCAACAAGCACGGGGAGCTGTTTTTT CATNKHGELFF
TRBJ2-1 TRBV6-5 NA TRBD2 TGTGCCAGCAGGGGAGGGAGCGGGCAGTTCTTC CASRGGSGQFF
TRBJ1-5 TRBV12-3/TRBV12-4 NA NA TGTGCCAGCAGTTTAGGTCATCTAAGGGGTCAGCCCCAGCATTTT CASSLGHLRGQPQHF
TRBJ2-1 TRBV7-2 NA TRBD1 TGTGCCAGCAGCTTAGGGACAGGGAAGATTGAGCAGTTCTTC CASSLGTGKIEQFF
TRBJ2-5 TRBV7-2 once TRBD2 TGTGCCAGCAGCATAGGACTAGCGGGGGGGCTGCGGCAAGAGACCCAGTACTTC CASSIGLAGGLRQETQYF
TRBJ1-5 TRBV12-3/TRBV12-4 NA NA TGTGCCAGCATGGGGGGCGATCAGCCCCAGCATTTT CASMGGDQPQHF
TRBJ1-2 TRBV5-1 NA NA TGCGCCAGCAGCGGTCTGGGTAGTGACTATGGCTACACCTTC CASSGLGSDYGYTF
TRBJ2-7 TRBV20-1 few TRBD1 TGCAGTGCTACTCGGGAGGGGACAGGGGACTACGAGCAGTACTTC CSATREGTGDYEQYF
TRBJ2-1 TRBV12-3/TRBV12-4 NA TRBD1 TGTGCCAGCAGTCCGACAGGGTTAGGGGACAATGAGCAGTTCTTC CASSPTGLGDNEQFF
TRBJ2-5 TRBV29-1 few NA TGCAGCGTTGACCTGACAGTATCAGAGACCCAGTACTTC CSVDLTVSETQYF
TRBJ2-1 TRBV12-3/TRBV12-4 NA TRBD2 TGTGCCACCCACCCAGGGCCGGGCGGGGGTAATGAGCAGTTCTTC CATHPGPGGGNEQFF
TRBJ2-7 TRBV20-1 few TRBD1 TGCAGTGCTCCCGGGACAGGGTACCTCGAGCAGTACTTC CSAPGTGYLEQYF
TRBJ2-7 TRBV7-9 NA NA TGTACCAGCAGCCCCAGTGGCTACGAGCAGTACTTC CTSSPSGYEQYF
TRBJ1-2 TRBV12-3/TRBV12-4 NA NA TGTGCCAGCAGTAACCCCGGGCCTCACTCAGGAGGCTACACCTTC CASSNPGPHSGGYTF
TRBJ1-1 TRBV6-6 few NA TGTGCCAGCAGACCCAGGGGTAGTACTGAAGCTTTCTTT CASRPRGSTEAFF
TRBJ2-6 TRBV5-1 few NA TGCGCCAGCAGCCACGACACCTCTGGGGCCAACGTCCTGACTTTC CASSHDTSGANVLTF
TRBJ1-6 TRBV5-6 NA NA TGTGCCAGCAGCTTGTTTTTGTGGGGCGCGGGTTCACCCCTCCACTTT CASSLFLWGAGSPLHF
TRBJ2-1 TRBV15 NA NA TGTGCCACCAGCAGAATACGTCAGGGACAAGAGACCCAGTTCTTC CATSRIRQGQETQFF
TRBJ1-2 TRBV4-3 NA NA TGCGCCAGCAGCCAAGATTGGATACGACCCGATGGCTACACCTTC CASSQDWIRPDGYTF
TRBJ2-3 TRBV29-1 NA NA TGCAGCGTTGAAGATCAGACAGTCACAGATACGCAGTATTTT CSVEDQTVTDTQYF
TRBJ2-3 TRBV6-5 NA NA TGTGCCAGCAGTTCATGTCTCCCAGATACGCAGTATTTT CASSSCLPDTQYF
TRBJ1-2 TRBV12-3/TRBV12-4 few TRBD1 TGTGCCAGCAGAGAACAGGGGCATGGCTACACCTTC CASREQGHGYTF
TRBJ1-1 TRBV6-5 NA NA TGTGCCAGCAGTTACTACGATGGCCGGGGACGGGGGTCACAGGTCGAAGCTTTCTTT CASSYYDGRGRGSQVEAFF
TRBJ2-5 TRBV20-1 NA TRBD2 TGCAGTGCTAGGACTAGCGGGGGGAGGTACCAAGAGACCCAGTACTTC CSARTSGGRYQETQYF
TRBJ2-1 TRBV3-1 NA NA TGTGCCAGCAGCCAAAGACAAGGGACACAGTTCTTC CASSQRQGTQFF
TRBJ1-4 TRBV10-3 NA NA TGTGCCATCAGTACAACTAATGAAAAACTGTTTTTT CAISTTNEKLFF